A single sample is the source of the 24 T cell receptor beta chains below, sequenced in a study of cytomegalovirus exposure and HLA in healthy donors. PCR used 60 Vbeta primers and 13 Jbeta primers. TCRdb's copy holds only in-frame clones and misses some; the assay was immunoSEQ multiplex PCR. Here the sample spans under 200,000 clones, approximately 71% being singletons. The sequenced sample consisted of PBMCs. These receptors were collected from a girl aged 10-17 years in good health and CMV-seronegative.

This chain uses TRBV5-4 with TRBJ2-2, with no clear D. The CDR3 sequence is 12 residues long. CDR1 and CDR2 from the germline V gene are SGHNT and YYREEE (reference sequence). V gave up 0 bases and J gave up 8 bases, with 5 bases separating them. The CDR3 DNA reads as TGTGCCAGCAGCTTGGCGCGAGGGGAGCTGTTTTTT. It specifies CASSLARGELFF.

CDR3 bases: TGTGCCATCAGTGATAACAGGGGAGCAGAGGGCTATGGCTACACCTTC. It yields the protein CAISDNRGAEGYGYTF. The rearrangement uses TRBV10-3 and TRBJ1-2, with 7 bases lining up with TRBD1. The V gene end was trimmed by 3 bases and the J gene end by 4 bases; junction bases not matched to a gene: 11. Germline assignment: CDR1 ENHRY and CDR2 SYGVKD. This CDR3 has 16 residues.

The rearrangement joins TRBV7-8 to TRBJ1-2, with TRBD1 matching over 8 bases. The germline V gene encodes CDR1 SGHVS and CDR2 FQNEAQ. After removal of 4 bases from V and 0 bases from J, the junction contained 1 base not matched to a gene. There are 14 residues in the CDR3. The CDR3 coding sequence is TGTGCCAGCAGCTCGGGACAGGCTAACTATGGCTACACCTTC. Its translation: CASSSGQANYGYTF.

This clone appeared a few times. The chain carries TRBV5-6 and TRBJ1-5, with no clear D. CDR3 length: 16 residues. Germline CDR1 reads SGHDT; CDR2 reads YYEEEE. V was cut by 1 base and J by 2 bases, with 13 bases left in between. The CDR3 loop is CASSLSGFGGNQPQHF. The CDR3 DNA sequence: TGTGCCAGCAGCTTGTCGGGGTTTGGCGGCAATCAGCCCCAGCATTTT.

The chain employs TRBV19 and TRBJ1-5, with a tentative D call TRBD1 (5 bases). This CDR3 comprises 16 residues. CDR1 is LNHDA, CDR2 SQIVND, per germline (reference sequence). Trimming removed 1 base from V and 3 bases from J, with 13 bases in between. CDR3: CASSIGYGTANQPQHF. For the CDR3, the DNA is TGTGCCAGTAGTATAGGGTACGGGACTGCCAATCAGCCCCAGCATTTT.

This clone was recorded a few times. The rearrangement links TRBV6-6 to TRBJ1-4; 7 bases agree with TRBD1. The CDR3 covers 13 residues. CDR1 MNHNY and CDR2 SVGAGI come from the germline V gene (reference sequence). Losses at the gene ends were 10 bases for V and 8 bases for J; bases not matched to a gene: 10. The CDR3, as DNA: TGTGCCACTATAGACAGGGTGGAAGAAAAACTGTTTTTT. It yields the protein CATIDRVEEKLFF.

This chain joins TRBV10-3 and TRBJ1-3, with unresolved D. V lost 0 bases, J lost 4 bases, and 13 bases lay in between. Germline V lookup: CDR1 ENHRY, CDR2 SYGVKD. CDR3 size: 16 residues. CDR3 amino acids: CAISESEGFRGNTIYF. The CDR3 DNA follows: TGTGCCATCAGTGAGTCGGAGGGTTTTCGAGGAAACACCATATATTTT.

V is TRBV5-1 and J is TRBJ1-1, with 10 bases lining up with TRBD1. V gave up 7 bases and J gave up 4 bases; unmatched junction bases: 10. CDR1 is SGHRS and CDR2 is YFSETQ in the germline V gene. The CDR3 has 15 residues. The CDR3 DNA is TGCGCCAGCTCTGGGACAGGGGTTAAGGTCACTGAAGCTTTCTTT. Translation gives CASSGTGVKVTEAFF. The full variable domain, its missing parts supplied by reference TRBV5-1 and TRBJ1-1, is KAGVTQTPRYLIKTRGQQVTLSCSPISGHRSVSWYQQTPGQGLQFLFEYFSETQRNKGNFPGRFSGRQFSNSRSEMNVSTLELGDSALYLCASSGTGVKVTEAFFGQGTRLTVV.

CDR3 sequence: CASRVTGGDYEQYF. The CDR3 nucleotides read TGTGCCAGCAGGGTTACAGGGGGCGACTACGAGCAGTACTTC. The chain carries TRBV6-1 and TRBJ2-7, with 9 bases identical to TRBD1. V shed 6 bases, J shed 3 bases, and the junction held 6 bases outside the gene matches. CDR3 length equals 14 residues. Germline CDR1 reads MNHNS; CDR2 reads SASEGT.

The CDR3 DNA is TGCGCCAGCAGCCAAGATGACAGGACAGGGAAAGGGCTACCCTCCTACGAGCAGTACTTC. Protein product: CASSQDDRTGKGLPSYEQYF. This chain connects TRBV4-1 to TRBJ2-5; 8 positions match TRBD1. The J call is in doubt because the DNA end fits TRBJ2-7 better. In germline, CDR1 is MGHRA, CDR2 YSYEKL. The CDR3 runs 20 residues.

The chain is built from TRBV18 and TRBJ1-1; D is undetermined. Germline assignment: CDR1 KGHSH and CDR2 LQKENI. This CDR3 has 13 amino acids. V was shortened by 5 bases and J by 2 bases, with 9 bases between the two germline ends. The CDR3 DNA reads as TGTGCCAGCTCATCTGGAGAAAACACTGAAGCTTTCTTT. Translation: CASSSGENTEAFF.

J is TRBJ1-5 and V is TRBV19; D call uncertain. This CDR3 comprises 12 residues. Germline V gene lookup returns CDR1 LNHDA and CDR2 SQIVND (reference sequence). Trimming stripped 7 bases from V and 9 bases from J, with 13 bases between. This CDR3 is CASTPGSWPQHF. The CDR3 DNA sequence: TGTGCCAGTACCCCCGGGTCCTGGCCCCAGCATTTT.

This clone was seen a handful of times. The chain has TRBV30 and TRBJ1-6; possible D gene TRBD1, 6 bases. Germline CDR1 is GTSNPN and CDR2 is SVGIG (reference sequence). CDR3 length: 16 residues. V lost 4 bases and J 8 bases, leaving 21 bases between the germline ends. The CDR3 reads CAWTHPQGLSYSPLHF. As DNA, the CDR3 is TGTGCCTGGACCCACCCGCAGGGGCTGAGTTATTCACCCCTCCACTTT. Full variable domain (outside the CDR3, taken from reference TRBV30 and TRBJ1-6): SQTIHQWPATLVQPVGSPLSLECTVEGTSNPNLYWYRQAAGRGLQLLFYSVGIGQISSEVPQNLSASRPQDRQFILSSKKLLLSDSGFYLCAWTHPQGLSYSPLHFGNGTRLTVT.

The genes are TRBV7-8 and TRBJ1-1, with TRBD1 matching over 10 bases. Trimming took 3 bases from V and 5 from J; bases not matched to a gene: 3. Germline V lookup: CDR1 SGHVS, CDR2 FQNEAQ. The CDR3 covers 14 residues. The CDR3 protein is CASSFPGQGTEAFF. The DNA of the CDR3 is TGTGCCAGCAGCTTCCCGGGACAGGGGACTGAAGCTTTCTTT. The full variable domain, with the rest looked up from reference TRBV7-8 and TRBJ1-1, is GAGVSQSPRYKVAKRGQDVALRCDPISGHVSLFWYQQALGQGPEFLTYFQNEAQLDKSGLPSDRFFAERPEGSVSTLKIQRTQQEDSAVYLCASSFPGQGTEAFFGQGTRLTVV.

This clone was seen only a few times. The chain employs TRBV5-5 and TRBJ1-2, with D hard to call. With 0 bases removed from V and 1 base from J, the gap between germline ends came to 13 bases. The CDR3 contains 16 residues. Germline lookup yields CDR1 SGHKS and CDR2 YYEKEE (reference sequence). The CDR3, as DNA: TGTGCCAGCAGCTTGGTGGAGGGATCCTATAACTATGGCTACACCTTC. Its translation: CASSLVEGSYNYGYTF.

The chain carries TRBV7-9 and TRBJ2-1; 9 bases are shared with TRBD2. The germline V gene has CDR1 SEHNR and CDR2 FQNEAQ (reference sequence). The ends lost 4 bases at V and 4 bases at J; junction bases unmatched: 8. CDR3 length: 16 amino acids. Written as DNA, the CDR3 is TGTGCCAGCAGCTCAATGGCGGGGGGGGCGTACAATGAGCAGTTCTTC. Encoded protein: CASSSMAGGAYNEQFF.

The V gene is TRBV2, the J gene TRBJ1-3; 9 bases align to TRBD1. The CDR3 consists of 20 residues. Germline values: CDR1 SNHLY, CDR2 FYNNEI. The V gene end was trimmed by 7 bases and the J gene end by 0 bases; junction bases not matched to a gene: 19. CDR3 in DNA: TGTGCCAGCACCCCCCCCCGGGACAGGGTTTTAACCCCCTCTGGAAACACCATATATTTT. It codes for CASTPPRDRVLTPSGNTIYF. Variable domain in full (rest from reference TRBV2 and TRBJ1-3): EPEVTQTPSHQVTQMGQEVILRCVPISNHLYFYWYRQILGQKVEFLVSFYNNEISEKSEIFDDQFSVERPDGSNFTLKIRSTKLEDSAMYFCASTPPRDRVLTPSGNTIYFGEGSWLTVV.

The CDR3 nucleotides read TGTGCCAGCAGCCAAGATTATGGGACAGCGAACACTGAAGCTTTCTTT. It encodes CASSQDYGTANTEAFF. The genes are TRBV4-2 and TRBJ1-1, with 7 bases fitting TRBD1. Trimming cost V 0 bases and J 1 base; bases outside gene matches: 5. Germline CDR1 LGHNA, CDR2 YNFKEQ. CDR3 length: 16 amino acids.

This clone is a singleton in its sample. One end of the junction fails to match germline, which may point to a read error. The DNA for the CDR3 is TGTGCCACCAGCAGAGATTGGAGGGATGGAGACACCATATATTTT. Protein sequence: CATSRDWRDGDTIYF. The chain couples TRBV15 to TRBJ1-3; no clear D. CDR3 length equals 15 residues. Germline lookup yields CDR1 LNHNV and CDR2 YYDKDF (reference sequence).

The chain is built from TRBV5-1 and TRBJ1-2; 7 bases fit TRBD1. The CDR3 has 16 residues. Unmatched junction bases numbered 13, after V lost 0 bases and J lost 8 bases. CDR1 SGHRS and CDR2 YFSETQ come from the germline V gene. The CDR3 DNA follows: TGCGCCAGCAGCTTGGCCCCCGGGACAGCTGGCCTCGGCTACACCTTC. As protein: CASSLAPGTAGLGYTF.

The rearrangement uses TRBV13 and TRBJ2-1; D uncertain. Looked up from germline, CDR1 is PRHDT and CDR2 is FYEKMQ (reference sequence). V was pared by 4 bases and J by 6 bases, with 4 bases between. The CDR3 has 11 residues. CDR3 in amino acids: CASSSSNEQFF. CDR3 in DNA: TGTGCCAGCAGCTCGAGCAATGAGCAGTTCTTC. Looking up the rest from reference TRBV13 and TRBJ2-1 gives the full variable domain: AAGVIQSPRHLIKEKRETATLKCYPIPRHDTVYWYQQGPGQDPQFLISFYEKMQSDKGSIPDRFSAQQFSDYHSELNMSSLELGDSALYFCASSSSNEQFFGPGTRLTVL.

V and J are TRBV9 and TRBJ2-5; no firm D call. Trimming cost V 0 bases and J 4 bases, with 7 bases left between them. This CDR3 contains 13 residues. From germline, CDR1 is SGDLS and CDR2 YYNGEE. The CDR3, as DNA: TGTGCCAGCAGCGTAGCACCGGGAGAGACCCAGTACTTC. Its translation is CASSVAPGETQYF.

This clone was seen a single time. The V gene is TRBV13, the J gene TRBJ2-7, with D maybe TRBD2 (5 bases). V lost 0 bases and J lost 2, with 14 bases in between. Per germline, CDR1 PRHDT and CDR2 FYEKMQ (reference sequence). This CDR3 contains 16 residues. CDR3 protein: CASSLGFGNEPYEQYF. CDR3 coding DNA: TGTGCCAGCAGCTTAGGTTTCGGGAACGAGCCCTACGAGCAGTACTTC.

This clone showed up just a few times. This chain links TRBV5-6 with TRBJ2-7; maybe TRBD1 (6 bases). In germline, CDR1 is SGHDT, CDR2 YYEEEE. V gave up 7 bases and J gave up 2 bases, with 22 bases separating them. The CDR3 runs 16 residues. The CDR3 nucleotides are TGTGCCAGCCGCCACGGCACAGGGCCCACTACCTACGAGCAGTACTTC. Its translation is CASRHGTGPTTYEQYF.